There are a few counts of the clone carrying this T cell receptor beta chain. The source of the sample is a study of T-cell reconstitution after alpha-beta-depleted transplantation in children. The library targeted TCRbeta and was prepared with unique molecular identifiers. Each CDR3 protein gets one entry after TCRdb re-called the PCR reads with MiXCR. The table includes about 480,000 distinct CDR3 sequences, approximately 13% detected once. The germline V and J ends were trimmed by 5 bases and 0 bases, with 15 bases remaining between them. Germline CDR1 reads SGHTA; CDR2 reads FQGNSA. The CDR3 contains 16 residues.

The sequence was collected from a human donor who donated a stem cell graft to a child with combined immunodeficiency. The input for sequencing was PBMCs from the stem cell graft donor, taken from the stem cell graft. The chain joins TRBV7-2 to TRBJ2-3; D gene uncertain. The CDR3 DNA is TGTGCCAGCAGCCCCTCTCGTGTGGGTAGCACAGATACGCAGTATTTT. Its translation is CASSPSRVGSTDTQYF.